This T cell receptor beta chain was recorded in a study of T-cell memory formation after mild COVID-19. This CDR3 region has 15 residues. Trimming pared 4 bases from V and 1 base from J, leaving 12 bases between. Germline loops: CDR1 SGDLS, CDR2 YYNGEE. This clonotype appeared a few times. TCRdb re-called the 5' RACE reads with MiXCR, one entry per CDR3 protein. The data contain 130,000 to 150,000 distinct CDR3 sequences, under 25% of them seen just once; the ten biggest clones take up 2% to 2.5%. The chain uses TRBV9 and TRBJ2-1; D is possibly TRBD1 (6 bases). The TCR originated in an adult woman who had mild COVID-19 (a few samples of this study predate the infection). Cell type and time point are not known. The specimen sequenced was PBMCs or a T cell subset sorted from them (not recorded which). The CDR3 DNA reads as TGTGCCAGCAGCCCTCGGCAGGGGTCCTACAATGAGCAGTTCTTC. Its translation is CASSPRQGSYNEQFF.